This T cell receptor (beta chain) is from a study of cytomegalovirus exposure and HLA in healthy donors. Study details: There were approximately 400 genotyped donors. Of these, 75% to 85% fell in the genetic ancestry cluster associated with self-reported Caucasian donors.

Per the germline V gene, CDR1 is SGHDT and CDR2 is YYEEEE. The CDR3 consists of 16 residues. J lost 8 bases, V lost 0 bases, and 9 bases had no gene match. This clone appeared a single time. 60 Vbeta and 13 Jbeta primers were used in PCR. Repertoires were generated with immunoSEQ multiplex PCR, while TCRdb's copy carries only in-frame clones and drops some. This sample has around 150,000 clones; approximately 67% occur once, and the top ten carry 4% to 5.5%. The rearrangement uses TRBV5-6 and TRBJ1-4, with 8 bases matching TRBD1. Sequencing used PBMCs. The clonotype comes from a woman under 30 in good health and CMV-seropositive. The CDR3 spells CASSLGQGRRKEKLFF. The CDR3 DNA reads TGTGCCAGCAGCTTGGGACAGGGGAGGCGTAAAGAAAAACTGTTTTTT.